A selection of T cell receptor beta chains follows, all from one sample in a study of CD8 T cells in Susac syndrome. Each CDR3 protein gets one entry after TCRdb re-called the immunoSEQ multiplex PCR reads with MiXCR. This table has 150,000 to 200,000 distinct CDR3 sequences, 93% appearing once. Sequenced sample: CD4+ T cells from PBMCs. These receptors were taken from a human donor in good health. Each CDR3 is given with its conserved first and last residue. The D gene is left open where the match is weak. Only part of the rows carry a size: once, few, many, or a class if the clone is expanded.

J gene	clone size	D gene	V gene	CDR3 protein	CDR3 DNA
TRBJ2-1	-	TRBD2	TRBV20-1	CSASPGGQRGAQGEQFF	TGCAGTGCTAGCCCGGGGGGGCAGCGGGGGGCCCAGGGTGAGCAGTTCTTC
TRBJ2-5	-	-	TRBV16	CASSQSREPQETQYF	TGTGCCAGCAGCCAATCAAGGGAGCCCCAAGAGACCCAGTACTTC
TRBJ1-2	-	-	TRBV7-3	CASSYDKNYGYTF	TGTGCCAGCAGCTACGACAAGAACTATGGCTACACCTTC
TRBJ1-4	-	-	TRBV15	CATSTSGKLSEKLFF	TGTGCCACCAGCACTTCAGGGAAGTTGAGTGAAAAACTGTTTTTT
TRBJ1-2	-	TRBD1	TRBV6-5	CASSYSYRDSWGYTF	TGTGCCAGCAGTTACTCATATCGGGACAGTTGGGGCTACACCTTC
TRBJ1-2	-	-	TRBV25-1	CASSESDRGGYTF	TGTGCCAGCAGTGAATCTGACCGGGGTGGCTACACCTTC
TRBJ2-7	-	-	TRBV18	CASSRPASSYEQYF	TGTGCCAGCTCACGTCCTGCAAGCTCCTACGAGCAGTACTTC
TRBJ1-5	-	TRBD1	TRBV5-1	CASSPGQAEGQPQHF	TGCGCCAGCAGCCCCGGACAGGCAGAGGGGCAGCCCCAGCATTTT
TRBJ1-1	-	-	TRBV28	CASSSILGAKLTEAFF	TGTGCCAGCAGTTCGATTCTCGGGGCAAAACTAACTGAAGCTTTCTTT
TRBJ1-2	-	-	TRBV2	CASISLRTIGYTF	TGTGCCAGCATCTCCCTGAGGACCATAGGCTACACCTTC
TRBJ2-6	-	-	TRBV20-1	CSAHGNSGANVLTF	TGCAGTGCCCACGGCAACTCCGGGGCCAACGTCCTGACTTTC
TRBJ2-5	-	TRBD2	TRBV2	CASSGSSGGRGETQYF	TGTGCCAGCAGTGGTTCCAGCGGGGGACGTGGTGAGACCCAGTACTTC
TRBJ2-2	-	TRBD2	TRBV27	CASGGLASLYLFF	TGTGCCAGCGGTGGACTAGCGAGCTTGTATCTGTTTTTT
TRBJ2-1	-	-	TRBV2	CASRDYNEQFF	TGTGCCAGCCGGGACTACAATGAGCAGTTCTTC
TRBJ1-2	-	TRBD1	TRBV19	CASRLGGQGAVGYTF	TGTGCCAGTAGACTGGGGGGACAGGGGGCTGTTGGCTACACCTTC
TRBJ1-5	-	-	TRBV19	CASSIPRRGQPQHF	TGTGCCAGTAGTATACCCCGCCGCGGGCAGCCCCAGCATTTT
TRBJ2-1	-	-	TRBV9	CASSVVWGDFNEQFF	TGTGCCAGCAGCGTAGTGTGGGGGGACTTCAATGAGCAGTTCTTC
TRBJ2-5	once	TRBD2	TRBV7-6	CASSLSGGLGETQYF	TGTGCCAGCAGTCTCAGCGGGGGACTGGGAGAGACCCAGTACTTC
TRBJ2-7	-	-	TRBV12-3/TRBV12-4	CASSFRGDDEQYF	TGTGCCAGCAGTTTTCGCGGGGACGACGAGCAGTACTTC
TRBJ2-3	-	-	TRBV12-3/TRBV12-4	CASTRDLRDTQYF	TGTGCCAGCACCCGGGACCTGAGGGATACGCAGTATTTT
TRBJ1-6	-	-	TRBV19	CASGPNSPLHF	TGTGCCAGCGGGCCGAATTCACCCCTCCACTTT
TRBJ1-1	-	-	TRBV6-6	CASSFPMNTEAFF	TGTGCCAGCAGTTTTCCTATGAACACTGAAGCTTTCTTT
TRBJ1-4	-	-	TRBV13	CASSLNGAGKKLFF	TGTGCCAGCAGCTTGAACGGGGCGGGGAAAAAACTGTTTTTT
TRBJ1-2	-	TRBD1	TRBV28	CASSTGQGFYGYTF	TGTGCCAGCAGTACAGGACAGGGCTTCTATGGCTACACCTTC
TRBJ1-2	-	-	TRBV10-3	CAISEPEANYGYTF	TGTGCCATCAGTGAGCCCGAAGCTAACTATGGCTACACCTTC
TRBJ1-4	once	TRBD1	TRBV12-3/TRBV12-4	CASSSRQGTTNEKLFF	TGTGCCAGCAGTTCCCGACAGGGGACAACTAATGAAAAACTGTTTTTT
TRBJ2-7	once	-	TRBV3-1	CASSQAWRNTYEQYF	TGTGCCAGCAGCCAAGCGTGGCGGAACACCTACGAGCAGTACTTC
TRBJ2-7	-	-	TRBV7-2	CASSLGAPYPAEQYF	TGTGCCAGCAGCTTGGGAGCCCCTTACCCCGCCGAGCAGTACTTC
TRBJ1-2	-	-	TRBV6-5	CASCQLGTANYGYTF	TGTGCCAGCTGTCAGCTGGGAACAGCTAACTATGGCTACACCTTC
TRBJ2-7	-	-	TRBV3-1	CASSPFPTTDYEQYF	TGTGCCAGCAGCCCCTTCCCAACGACGGATTACGAGCAGTACTTC
TRBJ2-7	-	-	TRBV12-3/TRBV12-4	CASRRQSDLGEQYF	TGTGCCAGCAGACGACAGTCAGATTTGGGCGAGCAGTACTTC
TRBJ2-7	-	-	TRBV29-1	CSVGQLSEQYF	TGCAGCGTCGGACAGCTCTCCGAGCAGTACTTC
TRBJ1-1	-	-	TRBV12-3/TRBV12-4	CASSSRGNTEAFF	TGTGCCAGCAGTTCCAGGGGGAACACTGAAGCTTTCTTT
TRBJ2-2	-	TRBD1	TRBV29-1	CSVEGQGANTGELFF	TGCAGCGTTGAAGGACAGGGGGCGAACACCGGGGAGCTGTTTTTT
TRBJ1-1	-	TRBD1	TRBV7-3	CASSSTGPQGVAFF	TGTGCCAGCAGCTCGACAGGGCCCCAAGGAGTGGCTTTCTTT
TRBJ1-1	-	-	TRBV7-8	CASSFLTEVNTEAFF	TGTGCCAGCAGCTTCCTTACAGAGGTGAACACTGAAGCTTTCTTT
TRBJ1-1	once	-	TRBV10-3	CAISVVGVNTEAFF	TGTGCCATCAGTGTTGTGGGCGTGAACACTGAAGCTTTCTTT
TRBJ1-1	-	TRBD1	TRBV7-3	CASSVTGVTEAFF	TGTGCCAGCAGCGTAACAGGGGTCACTGAAGCTTTCTTT
TRBJ1-1	-	-	TRBV15	CATSRAGGINTEAFF	TGTGCCACCAGCAGAGCGGGGGGCATCAACACTGAAGCTTTCTTT
TRBJ2-2	-	-	TRBV7-2	CASGRGGTGELFF	TGTGCCAGCGGCAGGGGGGGCACCGGGGAGCTGTTTTTT
TRBJ2-3	-	-	TRBV2	CASSERTGGTDTQYF	TGTGCCAGCAGTGAAAGAACGGGGGGCACAGATACGCAGTATTTT
TRBJ2-7	few	-	TRBV30	CAWSRRQNPTYEQYF	TGTGCCTGGAGTCGGAGACAGAATCCCACCTACGAGCAGTACTTC